This TCR beta chain is drawn from a study of T cell changes during pregnancy in multiple sclerosis. In this sample, this clone turned up a few times. Germline lookup yields CDR1 KGHSH and CDR2 LQKENI. The CDR3 spans 15 residues. V lost 5 bases, J lost 3 bases, and 8 bases stayed unmatched. Data came from immunoSEQ multiplex PCR; TCRdb stores just in-frame clones and leaves some out. The sample lists around 41,000 clones, roughly 90% occurring once. The chain carries TRBV18 and TRBJ2-7; the match to TRBD2 covers 9 bases. Sequenced input: PBMCs (not recorded whether the cells were cultured). The origin of this receptor is a female donor with multiple sclerosis, enrolled in a pregnancy study. The CDR3 is CASSTTSGTFYEQYF. The DNA of the CDR3 is TGTGCCAGCTCAACGACTAGCGGAACATTCTACGAGCAGTACTTC.